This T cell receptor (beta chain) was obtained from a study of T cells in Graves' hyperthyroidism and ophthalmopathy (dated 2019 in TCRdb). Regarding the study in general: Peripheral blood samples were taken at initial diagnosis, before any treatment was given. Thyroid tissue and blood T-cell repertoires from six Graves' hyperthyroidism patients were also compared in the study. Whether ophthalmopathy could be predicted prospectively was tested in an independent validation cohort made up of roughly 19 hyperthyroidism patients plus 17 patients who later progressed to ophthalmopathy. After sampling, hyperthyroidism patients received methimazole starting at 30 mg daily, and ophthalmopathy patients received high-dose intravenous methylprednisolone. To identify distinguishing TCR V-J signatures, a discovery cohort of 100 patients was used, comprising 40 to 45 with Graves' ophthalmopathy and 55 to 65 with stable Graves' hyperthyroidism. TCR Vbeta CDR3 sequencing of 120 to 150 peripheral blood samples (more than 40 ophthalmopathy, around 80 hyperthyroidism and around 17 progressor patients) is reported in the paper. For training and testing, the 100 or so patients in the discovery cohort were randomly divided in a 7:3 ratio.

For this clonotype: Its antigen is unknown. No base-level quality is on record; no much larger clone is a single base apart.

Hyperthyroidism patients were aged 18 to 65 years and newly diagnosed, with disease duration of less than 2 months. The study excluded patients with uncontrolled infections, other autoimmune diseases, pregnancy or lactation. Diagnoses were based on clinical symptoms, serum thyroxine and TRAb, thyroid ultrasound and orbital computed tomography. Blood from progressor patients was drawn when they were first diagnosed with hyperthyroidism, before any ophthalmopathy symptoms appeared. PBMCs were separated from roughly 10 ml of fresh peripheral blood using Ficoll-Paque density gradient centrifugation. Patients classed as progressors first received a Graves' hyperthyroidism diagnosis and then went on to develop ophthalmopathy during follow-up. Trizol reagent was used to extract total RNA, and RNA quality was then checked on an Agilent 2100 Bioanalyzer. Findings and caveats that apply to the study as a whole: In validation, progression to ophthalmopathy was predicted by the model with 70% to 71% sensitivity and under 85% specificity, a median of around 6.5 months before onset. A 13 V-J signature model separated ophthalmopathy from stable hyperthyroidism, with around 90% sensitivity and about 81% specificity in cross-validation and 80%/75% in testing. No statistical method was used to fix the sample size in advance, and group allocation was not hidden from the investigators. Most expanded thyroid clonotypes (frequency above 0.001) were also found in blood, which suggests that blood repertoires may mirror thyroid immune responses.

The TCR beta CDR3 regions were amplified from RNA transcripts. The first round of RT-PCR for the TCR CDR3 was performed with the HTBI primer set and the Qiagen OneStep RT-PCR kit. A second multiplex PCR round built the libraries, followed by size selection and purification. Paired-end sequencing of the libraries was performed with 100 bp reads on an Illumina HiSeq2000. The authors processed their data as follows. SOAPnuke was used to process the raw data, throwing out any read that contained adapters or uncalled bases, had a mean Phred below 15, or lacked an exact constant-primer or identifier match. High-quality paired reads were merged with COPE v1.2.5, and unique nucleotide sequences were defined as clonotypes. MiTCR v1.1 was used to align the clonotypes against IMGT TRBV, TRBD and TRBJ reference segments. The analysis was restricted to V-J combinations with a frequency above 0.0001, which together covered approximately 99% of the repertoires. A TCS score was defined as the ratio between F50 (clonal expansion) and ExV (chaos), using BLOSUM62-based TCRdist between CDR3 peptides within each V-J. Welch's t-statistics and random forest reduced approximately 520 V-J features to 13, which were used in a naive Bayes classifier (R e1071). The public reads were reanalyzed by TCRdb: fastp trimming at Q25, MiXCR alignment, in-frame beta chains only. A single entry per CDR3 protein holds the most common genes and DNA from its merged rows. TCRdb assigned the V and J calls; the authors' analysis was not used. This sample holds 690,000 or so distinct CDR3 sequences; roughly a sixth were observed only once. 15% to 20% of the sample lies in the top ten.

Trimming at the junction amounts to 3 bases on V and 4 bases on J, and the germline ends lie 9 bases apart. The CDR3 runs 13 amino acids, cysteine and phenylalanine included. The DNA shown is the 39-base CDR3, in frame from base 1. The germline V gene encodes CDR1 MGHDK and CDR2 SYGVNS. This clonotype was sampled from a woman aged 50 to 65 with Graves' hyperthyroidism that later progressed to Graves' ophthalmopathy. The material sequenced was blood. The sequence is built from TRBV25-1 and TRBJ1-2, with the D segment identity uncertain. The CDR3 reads CASSEQEAYGYTF. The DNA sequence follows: TGTGCCAGCAGTGAGCAGGAGGCCTATGGCTACACCTTC.